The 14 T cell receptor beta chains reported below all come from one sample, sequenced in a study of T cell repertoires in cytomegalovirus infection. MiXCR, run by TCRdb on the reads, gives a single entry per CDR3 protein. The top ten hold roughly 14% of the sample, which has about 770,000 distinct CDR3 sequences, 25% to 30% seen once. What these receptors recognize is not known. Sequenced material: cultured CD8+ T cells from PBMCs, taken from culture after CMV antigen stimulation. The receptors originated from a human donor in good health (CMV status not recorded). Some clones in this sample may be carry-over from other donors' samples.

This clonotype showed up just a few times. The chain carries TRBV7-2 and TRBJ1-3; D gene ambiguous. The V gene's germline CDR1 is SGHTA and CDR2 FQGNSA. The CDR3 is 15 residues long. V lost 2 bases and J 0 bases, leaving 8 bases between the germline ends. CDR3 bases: TGTGCCAGCAGCTTAAGTAGACCCTCTGGAAACACCATATATTTT. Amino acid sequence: CASSLSRPSGNTIYF.

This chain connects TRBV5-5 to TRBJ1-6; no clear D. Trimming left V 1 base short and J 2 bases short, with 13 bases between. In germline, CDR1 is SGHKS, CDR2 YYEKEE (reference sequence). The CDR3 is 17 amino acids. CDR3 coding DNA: TGTGCCAGCAGCTTGCGGGGAGAGATGGCCTATAATTCACCCCTCCACTTT. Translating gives CASSLRGEMAYNSPLHF.

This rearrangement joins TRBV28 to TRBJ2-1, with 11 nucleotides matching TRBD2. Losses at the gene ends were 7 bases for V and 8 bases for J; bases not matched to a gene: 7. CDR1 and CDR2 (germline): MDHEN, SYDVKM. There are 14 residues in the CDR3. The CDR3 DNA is TGTGCCAGCACCGTAGCGGGGGGGGAGGATGAGCAGTTCTTC. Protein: CASTVAGGEDEQFF.

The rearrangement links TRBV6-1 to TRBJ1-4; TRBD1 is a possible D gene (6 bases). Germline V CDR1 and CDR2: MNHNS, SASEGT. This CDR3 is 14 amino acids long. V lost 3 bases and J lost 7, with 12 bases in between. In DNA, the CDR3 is TGTGCCAGCAGTGAGCTGGGGGCTGGTGAAAAACTGTTTTTT. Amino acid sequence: CASSELGAGEKLFF.

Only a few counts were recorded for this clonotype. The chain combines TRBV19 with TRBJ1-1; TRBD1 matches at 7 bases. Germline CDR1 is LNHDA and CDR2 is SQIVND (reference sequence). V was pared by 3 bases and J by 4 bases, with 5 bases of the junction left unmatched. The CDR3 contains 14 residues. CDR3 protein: CASSIATGSTEAFF. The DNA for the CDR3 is TGTGCCAGTAGTATCGCGACAGGGAGCACTGAAGCTTTCTTT.

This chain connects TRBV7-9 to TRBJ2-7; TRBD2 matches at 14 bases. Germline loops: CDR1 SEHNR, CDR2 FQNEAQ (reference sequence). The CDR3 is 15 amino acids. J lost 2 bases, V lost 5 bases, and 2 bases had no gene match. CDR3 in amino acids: CASSRGLAGAYEQYV. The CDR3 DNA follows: TGTGCCAGCAGCCGGGGACTAGCGGGGGCCTACGAGCAGTACGTC.

CDR3 sequence: CASSTYREPGQPQHF. The CDR3 coding sequence is TGTGCCAGCAGCACGTACAGGGAGCCGGGACAGCCCCAGCATTTT. V gene TRBV7-4 combines with J gene TRBJ1-5, with TRBD1 as a possible D gene (6 bases). The CDR3 runs 15 residues. CDR1 SGHVT and CDR2 SQSDAQ come from the germline V gene. V gave up 5 bases and J gave up 7 bases, with 18 bases separating them.

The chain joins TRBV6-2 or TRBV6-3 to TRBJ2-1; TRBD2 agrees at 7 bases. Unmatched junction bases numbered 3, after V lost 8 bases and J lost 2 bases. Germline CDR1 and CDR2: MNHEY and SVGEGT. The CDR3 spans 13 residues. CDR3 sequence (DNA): TGTGCCAGCCAGCGGGACGCCTACAATGAGCAGTTCTTC. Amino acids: CASQRDAYNEQFF.

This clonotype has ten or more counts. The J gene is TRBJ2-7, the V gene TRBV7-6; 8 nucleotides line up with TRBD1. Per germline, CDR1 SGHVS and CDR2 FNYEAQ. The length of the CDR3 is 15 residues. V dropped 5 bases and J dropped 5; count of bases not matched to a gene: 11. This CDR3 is CASSEGQGGMDEQYF. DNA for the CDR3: TGTGCCAGCAGCGAAGGACAGGGAGGTATGGACGAGCAGTACTTC.

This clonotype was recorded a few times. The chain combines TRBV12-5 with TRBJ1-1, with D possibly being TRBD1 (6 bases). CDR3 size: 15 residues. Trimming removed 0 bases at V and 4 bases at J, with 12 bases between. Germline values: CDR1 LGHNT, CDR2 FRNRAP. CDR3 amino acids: CASGLVPKGGTEAFF. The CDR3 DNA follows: TGTGCTAGTGGTTTGGTCCCAAAAGGGGGCACTGAAGCTTTCTTT.

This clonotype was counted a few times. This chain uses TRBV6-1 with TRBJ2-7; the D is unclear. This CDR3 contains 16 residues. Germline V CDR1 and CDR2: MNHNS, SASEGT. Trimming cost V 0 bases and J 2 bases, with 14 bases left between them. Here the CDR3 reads CASSEAISSSTYEQYF. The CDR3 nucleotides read TGTGCCAGCAGTGAAGCAATAAGCTCCTCAACCTACGAGCAGTACTTC.

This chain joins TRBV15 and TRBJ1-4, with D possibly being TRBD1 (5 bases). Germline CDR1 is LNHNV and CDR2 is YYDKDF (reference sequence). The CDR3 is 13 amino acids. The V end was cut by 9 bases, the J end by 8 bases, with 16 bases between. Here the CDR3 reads CATTRDRGEKLFF. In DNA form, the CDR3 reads TGTGCCACGACCCGGGACCGCGGGGAAAAACTGTTTTTT.

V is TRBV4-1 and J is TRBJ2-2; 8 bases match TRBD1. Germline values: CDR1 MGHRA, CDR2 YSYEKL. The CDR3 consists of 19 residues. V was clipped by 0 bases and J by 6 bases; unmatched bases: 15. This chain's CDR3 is CASSQESWIGQGLAGELFF. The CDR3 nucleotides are TGCGCCAGCAGCCAAGAGTCGTGGATAGGACAGGGTCTTGCCGGGGAGCTGTTTTTT.

CDR3 loop: CASSEDSNEKLFF. In DNA form, the CDR3 reads TGTGCCAGCAGCGAGGACAGTAATGAAAAACTGTTTTTT. The rearrangement joins TRBV9 to TRBJ1-4, with a possible D match to TRBD1 (6 bases). Germline V lookup: CDR1 SGDLS, CDR2 YYNGEE. With 3 bases removed from V and 4 bases from J, the gap between germline ends came to 7 bases. The CDR3 runs 13 residues. Filled out from reference TRBV9 and TRBJ1-4, the complete variable domain reads DSGVTQTPKHLITATGQRVTLRCSPRSGDLSVYWYQQSLDQGLQFLIQYYNGEERAKGNILERFSAQQFPDLHSELNLSSLELGDSALYFCASSEDSNEKLFFGSGTQLSVL.